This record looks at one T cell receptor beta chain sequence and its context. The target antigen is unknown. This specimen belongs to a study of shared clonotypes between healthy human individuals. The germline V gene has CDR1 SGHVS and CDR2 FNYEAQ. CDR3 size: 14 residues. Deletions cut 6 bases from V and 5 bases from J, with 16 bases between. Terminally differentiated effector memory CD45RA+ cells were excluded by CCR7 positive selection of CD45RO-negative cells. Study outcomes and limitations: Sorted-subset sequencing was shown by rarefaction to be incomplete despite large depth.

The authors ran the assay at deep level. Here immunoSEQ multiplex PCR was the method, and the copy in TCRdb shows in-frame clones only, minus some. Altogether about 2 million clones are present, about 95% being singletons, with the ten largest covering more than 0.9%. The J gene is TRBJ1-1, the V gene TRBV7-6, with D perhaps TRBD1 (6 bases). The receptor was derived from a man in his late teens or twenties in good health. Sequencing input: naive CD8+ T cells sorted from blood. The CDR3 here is CASSSREGGTEAFF. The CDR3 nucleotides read TGTGCCAGCAGTTCCAGGGAGGGGGGGACTGAAGCTTTCTTT.